The 15 T cell receptor beta chains below were found in one sample sequenced in a study of blood T cell repertoires in COVID-19. TCRdb's table, derived via immunoSEQ multiplex PCR, lists solely in-frame clones and lacks some. The sample has 4,000 to 5,000 clones, 73% seen once. The sequenced material came from peripheral blood. The receptors stem from a human donor in a cohort sampled during active COVID-19.

This clone is medium-sized (0.01 to 0.1%) in the sample. The rearrangement joins TRBV9 to TRBJ2-7; 10 bases are shared with TRBD1. V was pared by 0 bases and J by 2 bases, with 5 bases of the junction left unmatched. Germline CDR1 is SGDLS and CDR2 is YYNGEE. The CDR3 contains 16 residues. CDR3 sequence: CASSVVPGTGAYEQYF. Written as DNA, the CDR3 is TGTGCCAGCAGCGTAGTCCCCGGGACAGGGGCCTACGAGCAGTACTTC. Supplemented by reference TRBV9 and TRBJ2-7, the full variable domain reads DSGVTQTPKHLITATGQRVTLRCSPRSGDLSVYWYQQSLDQGLQFLIQYYNGEERAKGNILERFSAQQFPDLHSELNLSSLELGDSALYFCASSVVPGTGAYEQYFGPGTRLTVT.

The chain couples TRBV19 to TRBJ1-6, with D possibly TRBD1 on 6 matching bases. The V end was cut by 1 base, the J end by 8 bases, with 12 bases between. Germline CDR1 reads LNHDA; CDR2 reads SQIVND (reference sequence). This CDR3 region has 15 residues. The CDR3 sequence: CASSIAEGQYSPLHF. CDR3 DNA: TGTGCCAGTAGTATAGCCGAAGGACAGTATTCACCCCTCCACTTT. The whole variable domain, remainder taken from reference TRBV19 and TRBJ1-6, is DGGITQSPKYLFRKEGQNVTLSCEQNLNHDAMYWYRQDPGQGLRLIYYSQIVNDFQKGDIAEGYSVSREKKESFPLTVTSAQKNPTAFYLCASSIAEGQYSPLHFGNGTRLTVT.

V usage is TRBV30 and J usage is TRBJ2-1; 9 bases are shared with TRBD2. Germline lookup yields CDR1 GTSNPN and CDR2 SVGIG (reference sequence). Trimming cost V 4 bases and J 5 bases; bases outside gene matches: 12. There are 16 residues in the CDR3. The CDR3 spells CAWTPGRLAGNNEQFF. The CDR3, as DNA: TGTGCCTGGACCCCGGGGAGGCTAGCGGGGAACAATGAGCAGTTCTTC.

This clone was counted a single time. CDR3 bases: TGTGCCAGCAGTGAACAGGGAAGGTTCTGGTCTGGGGCCAACGTCCTGACTTTC. It is translated as CASSEQGRFWSGANVLTF. This chain uses TRBV25-1 with TRBJ2-6; D possibly corresponds to TRBD1 (5 bases). The germline V and J ends were trimmed by 2 bases and 1 base, with 15 bases remaining between them. CDR1 and CDR2 from the germline V gene are MGHDK and SYGVNS. The CDR3 has 18 residues.

To note about this clone: One junction end does not reproduce the germline sequence, and a read error may be involved. V usage is TRBV11-3 and J usage is TRBJ2-3, with TRBD2 matching over 9 bases. Germline V CDR1 and CDR2: SGHNT, YENEEA. The CDR3 loop spans 18 amino acids. The CDR3 coding sequence is TGTGCCAGCAGCTCAGACGGGTATGGAGGGACTAGCAGAGATACGCAGTATTTT. It codes for CASSSDGYGGTSRDTQYF.

By share, this clone counts as hyperexpanded (1% or more). This chain uses TRBV7-9 with TRBJ1-1; the D gene is possibly TRBD1 (5 bases). V was trimmed by 5 bases and J by 0 bases, leaving 13 bases between them. The CDR3 contains 15 residues. Germline-derived CDR1 and CDR2 are SEHNR and FQNEAQ (reference sequence). The CDR3 DNA is TGTGCCAGCAGCCTACCGACAGTGATGAACACTGAAGCTTTCTTT. Translating gives CASSLPTVMNTEAFF.

In DNA, the CDR3 is TGTGCCAGCTCACCACCCCGGGGTGGCGACTACGAGCAGTACTTC. Translation: CASSPPRGGDYEQYF. V gene TRBV18 combines with J gene TRBJ2-7, with a possible D match to TRBD2 (5 bases). V was cut by 0 bases and J by 3 bases, with 12 bases left in between. The CDR3 length is 15 residues. Per the germline V gene, CDR1 is KGHSH and CDR2 is LQKENI.

The genes are TRBV5-1 and TRBJ2-7; TRBD1 might be the D (6 bases). V was cut by 4 bases and J by 5 bases, with 16 bases left in between. CDR3 length equals 14 residues. From germline, CDR1 is SGHRS and CDR2 YFSETQ. The CDR3 DNA follows: TGCGCCAGCAGCCTTCCCGGGACATCTAACGAGCAGTACTTC. This gives the protein CASSLPGTSNEQYF.

J is TRBJ2-5 and V is TRBV5-4, with TRBD1 matching 8 bases. This CDR3 comprises 14 residues. V shed 3 bases, J shed 4 bases, and the junction held 5 bases outside the gene matches. Germline lookup yields CDR1 SGHNT and CDR2 YYREEE (reference sequence). The CDR3 is CASSWWTGTETQYF. The CDR3 DNA reads TGTGCCAGCAGCTGGTGGACAGGGACAGAGACCCAGTACTTC.

A word on this clone: The identical CDR3 is also encoded by other nucleotide sequences in the sample. This chain uses TRBV5-5 with TRBJ1-2; TRBD1 agrees at 8 bases. Trimming at V came to 2 bases and at J to 5 bases, leaving 5 bases not matched to a gene. The germline gives CDR1 SGHKS, CDR2 YYEKEE (reference sequence). The CDR3 is made up of 14 amino acids. The CDR3 coding sequence is TGTGCCAGCAGCTTTCCGGGACAGGCGTATGGCTACACCTTC. Its translation is CASSFPGQAYGYTF. Using reference TRBV5-5 and TRBJ1-2 for the parts outside the CDR3, the full variable domain is DAGVTQSPTHLIKTRGQQVTLRCSPISGHKSVSWYQQVLGQGPQFIFQYYEKEERGRGNFPDRFSARQFPNYSSELNVNALLLGDSALYLCASSFPGQAYGYTFGSGTRLTVV.

This chain links TRBV6-1 with TRBJ2-1, with TRBD2 identical over 12 bases. Looked up from germline, CDR1 is MNHNS and CDR2 is SASEGT. V shed 2 bases, J shed 6 bases, and the junction held 5 bases outside the gene matches. The CDR3 is 16 residues long. The CDR3: CASSELAGGPFNEQFF. The CDR3 region has the DNA TGTGCCAGCAGTGAACTAGCGGGGGGGCCTTTCAATGAGCAGTTCTTC.

V gene TRBV12-3 or TRBV12-4 combines with J gene TRBJ1-1; a weak D match, TRBD1 (5 bases). Trimming pared 5 bases from V and 10 bases from J, leaving 14 bases between. CDR3 length: 12 amino acids. This chain's CDR3 is CASSLGLTLAFF. Here the CDR3 DNA reads TGTGCCAGCAGTCTGGGACTTACCCTAGCTTTCTTT.

This clone is termed large. The chain joins TRBV5-1 to TRBJ1-1; D is unclear. The CDR3 totals 12 residues. The V gene's germline CDR1 is SGHRS and CDR2 YFSETQ. V was shortened by 0 bases and J by 11 bases, with 11 bases between the two germline ends. CDR3 amino acids: CASSLDGKGAFF. The CDR3 region has the DNA TGCGCCAGCAGCTTGGACGGGAAGGGCGCTTTCTTT. The full variable domain, rest sourced from reference TRBV5-1 and TRBJ1-1, is KAGVTQTPRYLIKTRGQQVTLSCSPISGHRSVSWYQQTPGQGLQFLFEYFSETQRNKGNFPGRFSGRQFSNSRSEMNVSTLELGDSALYLCASSLDGKGAFFGQGTRLTVV.

This clone occurred a few times. V is TRBV5-8 and J is TRBJ2-3, with D possibly being TRBD2 (7 bases). The CDR3 loop spans 16 amino acids. Germline V gene lookup returns CDR1 SGHTS and CDR2 YDEGEE. Trimming stripped 4 bases from V and 8 bases from J, with 23 bases between. For the CDR3, the DNA is TGTGCCAGCAGCCTGGGAGGGGGTGCCAGGGCATTTACGCAGTATTTT. Its translation: CASSLGGGARAFTQYF.

Details on this clone: A junction boundary mismatches the germline segment, possibly from a read error. The chain has TRBV7-7 and TRBJ1-3; 7 bases agree with TRBD1. The CDR3 length is 17 residues. Per germline, CDR1 SSHAT and CDR2 FNYEAQ (reference sequence). The CDR3 DNA reads TGTGCTAGCAGCGCGAAAACTAAGGGGGCGCCAGGAAACACCATATATTTT. Encoded protein: CASSAKTKGAPGNTIYF.